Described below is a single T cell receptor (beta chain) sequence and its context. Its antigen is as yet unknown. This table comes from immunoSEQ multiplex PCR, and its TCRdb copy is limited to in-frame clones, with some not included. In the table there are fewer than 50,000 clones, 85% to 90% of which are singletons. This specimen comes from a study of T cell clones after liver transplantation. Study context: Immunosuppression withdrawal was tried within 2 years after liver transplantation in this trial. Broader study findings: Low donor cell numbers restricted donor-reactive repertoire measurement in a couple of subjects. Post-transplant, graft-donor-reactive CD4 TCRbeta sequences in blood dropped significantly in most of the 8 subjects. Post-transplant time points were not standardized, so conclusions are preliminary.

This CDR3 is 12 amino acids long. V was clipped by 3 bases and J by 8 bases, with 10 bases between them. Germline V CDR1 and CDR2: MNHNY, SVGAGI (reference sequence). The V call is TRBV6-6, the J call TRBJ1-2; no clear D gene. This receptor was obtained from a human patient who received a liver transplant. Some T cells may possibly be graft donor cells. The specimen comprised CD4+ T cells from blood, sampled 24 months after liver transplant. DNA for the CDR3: TGTGCCAGCAGTTATAAGGGTATCGGCTACACCTTC. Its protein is CASSYKGIGYTF.